This T cell receptor beta chain was documented in a study of memory CD8 T cells in hepatitis C reinfection. Study conclusions and caveats: A handful of donors were too few for definitive public clonotype conclusions.

In germline, CDR1 is LGHNA, CDR2 YNFKEQ. V was clipped by 3 bases and J by 3 bases; unmatched bases: 6. The CDR3 is made up of 16 amino acids. This sample's time point: peak reinfection, 3 to 8 weeks after reinfection detection. TCR sequencing was done directly ex vivo on sorted cells, without expansion in vitro. People who inject drugs from Montreal's HEPCO study were the donors. Total naive CD8 T cells were sorted as viable CD3+ CD8+ CD45RO- cells from two donors. A remark on this clone: Its antigen is currently unknown.

Clones were read by immunoSEQ multiplex PCR, and TCRdb kept only the in-frame ones, dropping some. The sample includes tens of thousands of clones, 88% of them seen just once. The sequenced sample was naive CD8+ T cells sorted from blood. The genes are TRBV4-2 and TRBJ2-3, with 10 bases identical to TRBD2. The TCR originated in a man between 18 and 29 years old with hepatitis C virus infection. CDR3 residues: CASSHLAGGDTDTQYF. CDR3 sequence (DNA): TGTGCCAGCAGCCATTTAGCGGGAGGAGATACAGATACGCAGTATTTT.